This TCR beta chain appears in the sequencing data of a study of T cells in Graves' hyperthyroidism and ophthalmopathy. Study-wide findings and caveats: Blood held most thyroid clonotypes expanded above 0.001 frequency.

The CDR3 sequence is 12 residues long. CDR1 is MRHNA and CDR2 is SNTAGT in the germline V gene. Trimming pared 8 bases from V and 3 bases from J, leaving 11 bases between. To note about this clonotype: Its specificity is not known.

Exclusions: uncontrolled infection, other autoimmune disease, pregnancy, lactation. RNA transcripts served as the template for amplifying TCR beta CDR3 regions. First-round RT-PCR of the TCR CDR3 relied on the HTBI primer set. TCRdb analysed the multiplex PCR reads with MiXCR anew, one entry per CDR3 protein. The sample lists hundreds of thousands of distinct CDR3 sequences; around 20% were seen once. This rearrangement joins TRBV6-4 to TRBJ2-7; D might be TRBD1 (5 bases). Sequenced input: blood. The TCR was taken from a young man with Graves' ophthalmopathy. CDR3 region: CASRTPVYEQYF. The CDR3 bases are TGTGCCAGCCGGACACCGGTCTACGAGCAGTACTTC.